These 32 T cell receptor beta chains were all obtained from the same sample, sequenced in a study of Graves' ophthalmopathy and Graves' hyperthyroidism. RNA transcripts provided the template for amplifying TCR beta CDR3 regions. First-round RT-PCR employed HTBI primers, with a second-round multiplex PCR after it. Using its own MiXCR run on the multiplex PCR reads, TCRdb lists one record per CDR3 protein. Here the sample spans around 400,000 distinct CDR3 sequences, around 20% being singletons. Specimen: peripheral blood. Source of these receptors: a young woman with Graves' ophthalmopathy.

This clonotype was detected ten times or more. The chain joins TRBV6-2 or TRBV6-3 to TRBJ1-1; 8 nucleotides match TRBD1. The CDR3 is 14 amino acids. V shed 2 bases, J shed 5 bases, and the junction held 4 bases outside the gene matches. The germline gives CDR1 MNHEY, CDR2 SVGEGT. The CDR3 DNA is TGTGCCAGCAGTTACGGAACAGGGGGGACTGAAGCTTTCTTT. This codes for CASSYGTGGTEAFF.

This clonotype was picked up many times. The rearrangement uses TRBV6-2 or TRBV6-3 and TRBJ1-5; 9 bases map to TRBD1. Germline lookup yields CDR1 MNHEY and CDR2 SVGEGT. V lost 7 bases, J lost 4 bases, and 5 bases stayed unmatched. This CDR3 is 14 amino acids long. CDR3 protein: CASTRQGGNQPQHF. The CDR3 DNA reads as TGTGCCAGCACCCGACAGGGGGGGAATCAGCCCCAGCATTTT.

This clonotype was seen ten or more times. This chain joins TRBV25-1 and TRBJ2-7; 7 bases map to TRBD1. V trimming: 2 bases; J trimming: 2 bases; junction bases outside the gene matches: 3. The CDR3 loop spans 14 amino acids. Per the germline V gene, CDR1 is MGHDK and CDR2 is SYGVNS. CDR3 nucleotide sequence: TGTGCCAGCAGTGAAGGGACAGCGCCCTACGAGCAGTACTTC. Its protein product is CASSEGTAPYEQYF.

This clonotype was observed many times. The junction departs from germline at one end; a sequencing error may be responsible. This CDR3 reads CSSSFGADEQYF. The CDR3 nucleotides read TGTTCCAGCAGCTTCGGGGCAGACGAGCAGTACTTC. The chain is built from TRBV7-2 and TRBJ2-7, with D tentatively TRBD1 or TRBD2 (5 bases each). The CDR3 is 12 amino acids. Germline V lookup: CDR1 SGHTA, CDR2 FQGNSA.

This clonotype was counted at least ten times. The chain employs TRBV10-3 and TRBJ2-2, with D maybe TRBD2 (6 bases). Germline V CDR1 and CDR2: ENHRY, SYGVKD. V lost 5 bases to trimming and J lost 3 bases, with 13 bases between them. This CDR3 is built from 15 residues. For the CDR3, the DNA is TGTGCCATCAGTAGGAGGGAGAGGGACACCGGGGAGCTGTTTTTT. Protein product: CAISRRERDTGELFF.

In this sample, this clonotype turned up many times. This chain uses TRBV7-9 with TRBJ1-1; D is perhaps TRBD1 (6 bases). The V gene's germline CDR1 is SEHNR and CDR2 FQNEAQ (reference sequence). The CDR3 extends over 15 amino acids. Deletions cut 5 bases from V and 1 base from J, with 14 bases between. The CDR3 DNA follows: TGTGCCAGCAGCACCAGGGTAGGGGGGAACACTGAAGCTTTCTTT. Translated: CASSTRVGGNTEAFF.

This clonotype was recorded at least ten times. The chain couples TRBV7-2 to TRBJ2-7; no clear D gene. Germline assignment: CDR1 SGHTA and CDR2 FQGNSA. V gave up 1 base and J gave up 0 bases, with 13 bases separating them. The length of the CDR3 is 16 residues. The CDR3, as DNA: TGTGCCAGCAGCTTAGGAATAGGGCAGGTCTCCTACGAGCAGTACTTC. Protein sequence: CASSLGIGQVSYEQYF.

Details on this clonotype: This may be a read error, as it is one base from a much larger clone. V gene TRBV11-1 combines with J gene TRBJ1-1, with D hard to call. Germline lookup yields CDR1 SGHAT and CDR2 FQDESV (reference sequence). The CDR3 consists of 15 residues. CDR3 in amino acids: CASSPSGHAGTEASF. In DNA form, the CDR3 reads TGTGCCAGCAGCCCGAGCGGTCACGCAGGTACTGAAGCTTCCTTT.

This chain connects TRBV28 to TRBJ1-6; D ambiguous. The V gene's germline CDR1 is MDHEN and CDR2 SYDVKM. The CDR3 extends over 12 amino acids. V shed 6 bases and J shed 7 bases, with 7 bases lying between them. The CDR3 nucleotides read TGTGCCAGCAGGGAAAGGAATTCACCCCTCCACTTT. The encoded protein is CASRERNSPLHF.

The J gene is TRBJ2-5, the V gene TRBV6-2 or TRBV6-3, with 8 nucleotides matching TRBD2. The CDR3 is 13 amino acids. The J segment lost 6 bases and the V segment lost 4 bases, leaving 4 bases of the junction unmatched. The V gene's germline CDR1 is MNHEY and CDR2 SVGEGT. In nucleotides, the CDR3 is TGTGCCAGCAGTTTAGCGGGAATAAAGACCCAGTACTTC. Translation: CASSLAGIKTQYF.

There are many counts of this clonotype. This rearrangement joins TRBV7-6 to TRBJ1-2; D not certain. The CDR3 covers 13 residues. V was clipped by 3 bases and J by 5 bases, with 10 bases between them. CDR1 and CDR2 (germline): SGHVS, FNYEAQ. CDR3 sequence: CASSLEEFYGYTF. CDR3 sequence (DNA): TGTGCCAGCAGCTTGGAAGAGTTTTATGGCTACACCTTC.

J is TRBJ2-7 and V is TRBV20-1; D remains unclear. CDR1 and CDR2 from the germline V gene are DFQATT and SNEGSKA (reference sequence). Trimming pared 4 bases from V and 1 base from J, leaving 8 bases between. This CDR3 contains 12 residues. The CDR3 coding sequence is TGCAGTGCTACCCAAATATCCTACGAGCAGTACTTC. Residues: CSATQISYEQYF.

There are many counts of this clonotype. The rearrangement links TRBV7-3 to TRBJ2-7; maybe TRBD1 (5 bases). Germline assignment: CDR1 SGHTA and CDR2 FQGTGA. Trimming removed 4 bases from V and 6 bases from J, with 13 bases in between. The CDR3 spans 13 residues. The CDR3 here is CASSSQGSTEQYF. The CDR3, as DNA: TGTGCCAGCAGCTCTCAGGGCTCCACCGAGCAGTACTTC.

As to this clonotype: This may be a read error: a much more frequent sequence differs by one nucleotide. The chain is built from TRBV30 and TRBJ2-7; 7 nucleotides match TRBD1. V was clipped by 7 bases and J by 2 bases; unmatched bases: 5. CDR1 GTSNPN and CDR2 SVGIG come from the germline V gene (reference sequence). This CDR3 spans 12 amino acids. CDR3 residues: CAFDRAPYEQYF. The DNA of the CDR3 is TGTGCCTTTGACAGGGCCCCCTACGAGCAGTACTTC. The full variable domain, in which reference TRBV30 and TRBJ2-7 provide the parts outside the CDR3, is SQTIHQWPATLVQPVGSPLSLECTVEGTSNPNLYWYRQAAGRGLQLLFYSVGIGQISSEVPQNLSASRPQDRQFILSSKKLLLSDSGFYLCAFDRAPYEQYFGPGTRLTVT.

The J gene is TRBJ1-1, the V gene TRBV14; D is uncertain. The CDR3 runs to 16 residues. Trimming pared 0 bases from V and 7 bases from J, leaving 18 bases between. CDR1 is SGHDN, CDR2 FVKESK, per germline. The CDR3 loop is CASSQDLSGPGGEAFF. DNA of the CDR3: TGTGCCAGCAGCCAAGATCTATCCGGCCCGGGAGGTGAAGCTTTCTTT.

This clonotype was detected ten times or more. This chain uses TRBV19 with TRBJ1-1; D call uncertain. Trimming removed 3 bases at V and 3 bases at J, with 14 bases between. In germline, CDR1 is LNHDA, CDR2 SQIVND (reference sequence). The CDR3 sequence is 15 residues long. The CDR3 DNA reads TGTGCCAGTAGTATGTGGAGTGGCGGGCACACTGAAGCTTTCTTT. As protein: CASSMWSGGHTEAFF.

This clonotype was observed at least ten times. This chain uses TRBV4-3 with TRBJ2-5, with unresolved D. The CDR3 is made up of 14 amino acids. V shed 0 bases and J shed 4 bases, with 9 bases lying between them. Per the germline V gene, CDR1 is LGHNA and CDR2 is YSLEER. CDR3 bases: TGCGCCAGCAGCCAAGACGTGGTTCCAGAGACCCAGTACTTC. It codes for CASSQDVVPETQYF.

This clonotype was counted many times. The chain uses TRBV6-2 or TRBV6-3 and TRBJ2-6; D is perhaps TRBD1 (6 bases). Trimming removed 11 bases from V and 0 bases from J, with 20 bases in between. CDR3 length equals 17 residues. In germline, CDR1 is MNHEY, CDR2 SVGEGT. The CDR3 nucleotides are TGTGCCGGAAGAAATCGGGACACCTCCTCTGGGGCCAACGTCCTGACTTTC. Translating it yields CAGRNRDTSSGANVLTF.

This clonotype occurred many times. The chain carries TRBV18 and TRBJ2-7; 7 bases are shared with TRBD2. Looked up from germline, CDR1 is KGHSH and CDR2 is LQKENI. This CDR3 contains 16 residues. Trimming removed 6 bases from V and 0 bases from J; junction bases left unmatched: 11. DNA for the CDR3: TGTGCCAGCTCGACCAGTACTAGCGAAAGCTCCTACGAGCAGTACTTC. Protein sequence: CASSTSTSESSYEQYF.

The chain uses TRBV11-2 and TRBJ1-2; 12 bases fit TRBD1. The CDR3 runs 14 residues. CDR1 is SGHAT and CDR2 is FQNNGV in the germline V gene. J was trimmed by 7 bases and V by 5 bases; bases with no gene match: 5. The CDR3 sequence: CASSPGQGARGYTF. The CDR3 DNA reads TGTGCCAGCAGCCCGGGACAGGGGGCTCGTGGCTACACCTTC.

This rearrangement joins TRBV19 to TRBJ1-1; weak D call: TRBD1 (6 bases). CDR3 length: 15 residues. V lost 8 bases to trimming and J lost 0 bases, with 16 bases between them. Germline V gene lookup returns CDR1 LNHDA and CDR2 SQIVND (reference sequence). The CDR3 DNA follows: TGTGCCAGTCGTCCCGACAGGTACATGAACACTGAAGCTTTCTTT. Its translation: CASRPDRYMNTEAFF.

This clonotype was detected ten times or more. A much larger clone differs from this one at a single base, so this may be a read error. This chain links TRBV11-2 with TRBJ1-1; 7 bases agree with TRBD1. CDR3 length equals 16 residues. Germline CDR1 and CDR2: SGHAT and FQNNGV. The CDR3 protein is CASSLGRGRTGTGAFF. The CDR3 region has the DNA TGTGCCAGCAGCTTAGGGAGGGGGCGGACGGGGACTGGAGCTTTCTTT.

This clonotype was observed many times. The chain uses TRBV9 and TRBJ1-1, with D hard to call. Trimming left V 0 bases short and J 4 bases short, with 19 bases between. The germline gives CDR1 SGDLS, CDR2 YYNGEE. The CDR3 spans 17 residues. CDR3 loop: CASSVEAYGLKSTEAFF. As DNA, the CDR3 is TGTGCCAGCAGCGTAGAGGCCTACGGCCTCAAGAGCACTGAAGCTTTCTTT.

This chain connects TRBV27 to TRBJ1-2; D might be TRBD1 (6 bases). The length of the CDR3 is 12 residues. Trimming left V 4 bases short and J 7 bases short, with 10 bases between. The germline V gene encodes CDR1 MNHEY and CDR2 SMNVEV (reference sequence). In nucleotides, the CDR3 is TGTGCCAGCAGTTCCGGGACACTTGGCTACACCTTC. Protein sequence: CASSSGTLGYTF.

The V gene is TRBV28, the J gene TRBJ1-5; TRBD1 agrees at 10 bases. The CDR3 loop spans 16 amino acids. The junction had 10 bases not matched to a gene; V was cut back by 5 bases and J by 6 bases. The V gene's germline CDR1 is MDHEN and CDR2 SYDVKM. The CDR3 loop reads CASSPRQGAYGQPQHF. In nucleotides, the CDR3 is TGTGCCAGCAGTCCTAGACAGGGGGCGTACGGTCAGCCCCAGCATTTT.

This rearrangement joins TRBV5-6 to TRBJ1-5; D possibly corresponds to TRBD1 (5 bases). Germline CDR1 SGHDT, CDR2 YYEEEE. There are 18 residues in the CDR3. Trimming removed 4 bases at V and 0 bases at J, with 20 bases between. For the CDR3, the DNA is TGTGCCAGCAGCCTACAGGAACCACTCCTCTCTAGCAATCAGCCCCAGCATTTT. This translates into CASSLQEPLLSSNQPQHF.

This clonotype has more than one count but fewer than ten. V is TRBV6-2 or TRBV6-3 and J is TRBJ1-5, with TRBD1 as a possible D gene (5 bases). The CDR3 sequence is 16 residues long. Per the germline V gene, CDR1 is MNHEY and CDR2 is SVGEGT. V was pared by 4 bases and J by 7 bases, with 20 bases between. CDR3 DNA: TGTGCCAGCAGTTGGAGCATCGACAGTCTGGACCAGCCCCAGCATTTT. It yields the protein CASSWSIDSLDQPQHF.

V gene TRBV28 combines with J gene TRBJ1-5, with unresolved D. Trimming shortened V by 2 bases and J by 5 bases, and 10 bases separated the two germline ends. Germline V gene data show CDR1 as MDHEN and CDR2 as SYDVKM. There are 14 residues in the CDR3. The CDR3 nucleotides are TGTGCCAGCAGTTTAGAGGACGATTATCAGCCCCAGCATTTT. Translation: CASSLEDDYQPQHF. The variable domain in full, completed from reference TRBV28 and TRBJ1-5, reads DVKVTQSSRYLVKRTGEKVFLECVQDMDHENMFWYRQDPGLGLRLIYFSYDVKMKEKGDIPEGYSVSREKKERFSLILESASTNQTSMYLCASSLEDDYQPQHFGDGTRLSIL.

Comments on this clonotype: This may stem from a read error, because a much larger clone lies one nucleotide away. The genes are TRBV7-9 and TRBJ1-1; unclear D gene. The CDR3 runs 11 residues. Between the trimmed V and J ends, which lost 6 bases and 5 bases, there was a span of 7 bases. Looked up from germline, CDR1 is SEHNR and CDR2 is FQNEAQ (reference sequence). The CDR3 DNA sequence: TGTGCCAGCAGGCAGGATACTGAAGCTTTCTTT. Protein sequence: CASRQDTEAFF.

This clonotype appeared many times. The V gene is TRBV7-2, the J gene TRBJ2-3, with a possible D match to TRBD2 (6 bases). V lost 5 bases, J lost 7 bases, and 16 bases lay in between. CDR1 is SGHTA, CDR2 FQGNSA, per germline. The CDR3 length is 14 residues. CDR3 loop: CASSTSRGPNTQYF. In DNA, the CDR3 is TGTGCCAGCAGCACGTCGCGGGGCCCAAATACGCAGTATTTT.

There are many counts of this clonotype. The chain links TRBV5-1 to TRBJ1-1; D is unclear. The CDR3 sequence is 14 residues long. Germline V gene lookup returns CDR1 SGHRS and CDR2 YFSETQ. Trimming removed 4 bases from V and 1 base from J, with 11 bases in between. This CDR3 reads CASSPYGGNTEAFF. The CDR3 DNA reads TGCGCCAGCAGCCCTTACGGAGGGAACACTGAAGCTTTCTTT.

This clonotype was picked up many times. The chain employs TRBV11-2 and TRBJ2-7; 7 bases fit TRBD1. CDR1 SGHAT and CDR2 FQNNGV come from the germline V gene. This CDR3 contains 15 residues. V shed 6 bases, J shed 2 bases, and the junction held 10 bases outside the gene matches. CDR3 in amino acids: CASSLTGDSTYEQYF. CDR3 coding DNA: TGTGCCAGCAGTTTAACAGGGGATAGCACCTACGAGCAGTACTTC. Full variable domain (outside the CDR3, taken from reference TRBV11-2 and TRBJ2-7): EAGVAQSPRYKIIEKRQSVAFWCNPISGHATLYWYQQILGQGPKLLIQFQNNGVVDDSQLPKDRFSAERLKGVDSTLKIQPAKLEDSAVYLCASSLTGDSTYEQYFGPGTRLTVT.